These T cell receptor beta chains were read from a single sample in a study of technical replicates of blood from a few donors. Using immunoSEQ multiplex PCR, the repertoire was profiled, and TCRdb retains in-frame clones only, with some absent. The table lists roughly 56,000 clones, 70% to 90% of them singletons. Sequenced sample: PBMCs. Every receptor here comes from a human donor in good health. Some clones in this sample may be carry-over from other donors' samples. The CDR3 runs from the conserved cysteine through the conserved F or W. D genes are given only for firm matches. Expanded clones are given a class, and other clones once, few, many or no size at all.

V	length	J	size	D	DNA	CDR3
TRBV11-1	12	TRBJ2-2	few	-	TGTGCCAGCAGCCCTTTCACCGGGGAGCTGTTTTTT	CASSPFTGELFF
TRBV2	16	TRBJ2-7	few	TRBD2	TGTGCCAGCAGTGAAGCGGCAATAGCGGGAGACGGCGAGCAGTACTTC	CASSEAAIAGDGEQYF
TRBV6-5	13	TRBJ1-4	-	TRBD1	TGTGCCAGCAAGGACAGGGGGTTTGAAAAACTGTTTTTT	CASKDRGFEKLFF
TRBV4-3	13	TRBJ1-2	few	-	TGCGCCAGCAGCCAAGATGGGAGTTATGGCTACACCTTC	CASSQDGSYGYTF
TRBV5-8	15	TRBJ2-3	few	TRBD2	TGTGCCAGCAGCTTCCAGCGGGGGGGTACAGATACGCAGTATTTT	CASSFQRGGTDTQYF
TRBV2	15	TRBJ1-6	-	TRBD1	TGTGCCACTTCGGCACAGGGGGCGGCAAATTCACCCCTCCACTTT	CATSAQGAANSPLHF
TRBV4-1	15	TRBJ1-1	few	-	TGCGCCAGCAGCGTAATCGTCACAGGGAACACTGAAGCTTTCTTT	CASSVIVTGNTEAFF
TRBV6-4	14	TRBJ2-7	-	TRBD1	TGTGCCAGCAGTGGGGACAGGCCTGCCTACGAGCAGTACTTC	CASSGDRPAYEQYF
TRBV30	13	TRBJ2-5	-	-	TGTGCCTGGAGTGACGGGGTCCAAGAGACCCAGTACTTC	CAWSDGVQETQYF
TRBV10-3	14	TRBJ1-1	-	-	TGTGCCATCAGCCAAGCAGGGGCGATCACTGAAGCTTTCTTT	CAISQAGAITEAFF
TRBV7-9	14	TRBJ2-3	-	TRBD1	TGTGCCAGCAGCTGGACAGGGATCACAGATACGCAGTATTTT	CASSWTGITDTQYF
TRBV30	15	TRBJ2-7	-	TRBD1	TGTGCCTGGAGTTGGGATTGGGACAGGGGGCTTGAGCAGTACTTC	CAWSWDWDRGLEQYF
TRBV7-8	12	TRBJ1-1	-	TRBD1	TGTGCCAGCAGCTTAGACAGGGGGCAAGCTTTCTTT	CASSLDRGQAFF
TRBV27	15	TRBJ1-6	-	-	TGTGCCAGCAGTTTACGGGACTACTATAATTCACCCCTCCACTTT	CASSLRDYYNSPLHF
TRBV9	16	TRBJ2-2	-	-	TGTGCCAGCAGCGTAGAACCGGCCGGCGGCACCGGGGAGCTGTTTTTT	CASSVEPAGGTGELFF
TRBV7-9	14	TRBJ2-1	-	TRBD2	TGTGCCAGCAGCCCCCGCGGGGGAGGCAATGAGCAGTTCTTC	CASSPRGGGNEQFF
TRBV4-2	14	TRBJ1-3	-	-	TGTGCCAGCAGCCAGGAGAGCTCTGGAAACACCATATATTTT	CASSQESSGNTIYF
TRBV7-9	12	TRBJ2-7	few	-	TGTGCCAGCAGCCCGGACGGGGTCGAGCAGTACTTC	CASSPDGVEQYF
TRBV4-1	15	TRBJ1-2	-	-	TGCGCCAGCAGCCAAGATCGCGGGGCGGCGCGTGGCTACACCTTC	CASSQDRGAARGYTF